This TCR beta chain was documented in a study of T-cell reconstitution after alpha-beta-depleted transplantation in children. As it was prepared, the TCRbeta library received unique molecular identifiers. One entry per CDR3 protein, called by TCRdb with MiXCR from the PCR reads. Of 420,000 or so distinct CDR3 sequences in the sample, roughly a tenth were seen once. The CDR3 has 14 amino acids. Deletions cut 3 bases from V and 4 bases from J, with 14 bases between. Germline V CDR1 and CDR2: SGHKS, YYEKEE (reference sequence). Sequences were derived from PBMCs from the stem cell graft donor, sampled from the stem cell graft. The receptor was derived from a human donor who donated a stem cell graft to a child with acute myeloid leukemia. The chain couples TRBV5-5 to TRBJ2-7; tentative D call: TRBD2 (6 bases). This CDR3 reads CASSSYLGTYEQYV. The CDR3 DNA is TGTGCCAGCAGCTCCTACCTGGGGACTTACGAGCAGTACGTC.